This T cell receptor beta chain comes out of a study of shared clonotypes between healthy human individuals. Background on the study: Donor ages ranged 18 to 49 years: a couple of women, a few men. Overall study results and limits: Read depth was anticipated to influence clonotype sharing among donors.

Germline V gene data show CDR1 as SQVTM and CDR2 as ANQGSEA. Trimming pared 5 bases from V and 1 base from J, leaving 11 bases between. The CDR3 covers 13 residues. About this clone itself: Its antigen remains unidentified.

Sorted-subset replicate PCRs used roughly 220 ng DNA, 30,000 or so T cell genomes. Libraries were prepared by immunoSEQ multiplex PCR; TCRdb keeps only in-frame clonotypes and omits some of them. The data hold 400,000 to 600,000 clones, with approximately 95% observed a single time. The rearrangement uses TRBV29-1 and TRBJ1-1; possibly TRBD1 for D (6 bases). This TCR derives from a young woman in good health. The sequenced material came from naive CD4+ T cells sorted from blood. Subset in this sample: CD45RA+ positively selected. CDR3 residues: CSVCWTENTEAFF. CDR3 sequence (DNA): TGCAGCGTTTGCTGGACAGAGAACACTGAAGCTTTCTTT.